These 27 T cell receptor beta chains came from one sample sequenced in a study of blood T cells in healthy people across ages (dated by TCRdb to about 2015). Libraries were prepared through 5' RACE. Sequenced using an Illumina HiSeq 2500. A second PCR of roughly 7 to 11 cycles was performed with a sample-barcoded 5' primer and a J-beta primer mix. TCRdb reprocessing: public reads trimmed at Q25 with fastp, clones called with MiXCR, in-frame beta chains kept. Here each entry gathers all rows of one CDR3 protein and keeps the most common genes and DNA. The sample data list approximately 780,000 distinct CDR3 sequences, and roughly 24% of these were observed just once. In total, the top ten clones hold about 3% of the sample. This same sample was also part of a study on T cells of mothers and their children.

Material for sequencing was blood. The receptor set was obtained from a boy aged 5-17 years in good health.

The V and J genes are TRBV20-1 and TRBJ2-5; TRBD1 or TRBD2 may be the D gene (5 bases each). This CDR3 region has 14 residues. Trimming removed 4 bases at V and 0 bases at J, with 12 bases between. CDR1 DFQATT and CDR2 SNEGSKA come from the germline V gene (reference sequence). CDR3 in DNA: TGCAGTGCTACCCTTGGGGGTGACCAAGAGACCCAGTACTTC. This translates into CSATLGGDQETQYF.

This clonotype has more than one count but fewer than ten. The chain couples TRBV7-3 to TRBJ2-1; D might be TRBD1 or TRBD2, each matching 6 bases. The germline V gene encodes CDR1 SGHTA and CDR2 FQGTGA. The length of the CDR3 is 15 residues. The V end lost 3 bases, the J end lost 5 bases, and 14 bases lay between the germline ends. The CDR3 spells CASSFRGANNNEQFF. CDR3 DNA: TGTGCCAGCAGCTTTAGGGGGGCAAACAACAATGAGCAGTTCTTC.

The chain uses TRBV28 and TRBJ2-7; D is perhaps TRBD1 or TRBD2 (6 bases each). Per the germline V gene, CDR1 is MDHEN and CDR2 is SYDVKM. The CDR3 covers 10 residues. The germline V and J ends were trimmed by 11 bases and 7 bases, with 12 bases remaining between them. The CDR3 DNA follows: TGTGCCTCGGAGGGGGGAGAGCAGTACTTC. Translation gives CASEGGEQYF.

V gene TRBV29-1 combines with J gene TRBJ2-7, with D unclear. Between the trimmed V and J ends, which lost 4 bases and 5 bases, there was a span of 12 bases. The germline V gene encodes CDR1 SQVTM and CDR2 ANQGSEA. The CDR3 spans 12 residues. CDR3 protein: CSVVVGLNEQYF. CDR3 in DNA: TGCAGCGTTGTAGTAGGGCTCAACGAGCAGTACTTC.

This clonotype was observed a few times. The CDR3 reads CASSTAGGTQYF. CDR3 DNA sequence: TGTGCCAGCAGCACTGCCGGGGGTACGCAGTATTTT. The V and J genes are TRBV3-1 and TRBJ2-3, with D tentatively TRBD2 (6 bases). V lost 5 bases to trimming and J lost 8 bases, with 11 bases between them. The CDR3 loop spans 12 amino acids. Germline assignment: CDR1 LGHDT and CDR2 YNNKEL (reference sequence).

The chain is built from TRBV5-1 and TRBJ1-1; TRBD1 aligns across 8 bases. Germline V gives CDR1 SGHRS, CDR2 YFSETQ. The length of the CDR3 is 13 residues. J gave up 4 bases and V 3 bases, and 2 bases lay outside the gene matches. The DNA for the CDR3 is TGCGCCAGCAGCTGGGACAGGACCACTGAAGCTTTCTTT. Translated: CASSWDRTTEAFF.

The table lists this clonotype with a few counts. V and J are TRBV5-1 and TRBJ1-4, with TRBD1 matching 9 bases. CDR3 length: 14 amino acids. Trimming removed 5 bases from V and 7 bases from J; junction bases left unmatched: 6. Germline assignment: CDR1 SGHRS and CDR2 YFSETQ. The CDR3 is CASRTGTGPEKLFF. Written as DNA, the CDR3 is TGCGCCAGCAGGACCGGGACAGGGCCTGAAAAACTGTTTTTT. The whole variable domain, filled in from reference TRBV5-1 and TRBJ1-4, reads KAGVTQTPRYLIKTRGQQVTLSCSPISGHRSVSWYQQTPGQGLQFLFEYFSETQRNKGNFPGRFSGRQFSNSRSEMNVSTLELGDSALYLCASRTGTGPEKLFFGSGTQLSVL.

The rearrangement uses TRBV20-1 and TRBJ2-7; 8 bases map to TRBD1. CDR1 and CDR2 (germline): DFQATT, SNEGSKA (reference sequence). The ends lost 1 base at V and 7 bases at J; junction bases unmatched: 6. The CDR3 sequence is 13 residues long. The CDR3 region has the DNA TGCAGTGCTAGAGTGAACAGGGGGGTTGAGCAGTACTTC. It codes for CSARVNRGVEQYF.

This chain connects TRBV7-9 to TRBJ2-5, with D perhaps TRBD1 or TRBD2 (5 bases each). The ends were cut back, 5 bases at V and 5 bases at J, with 12 bases in the middle. The CDR3 totals 13 residues. Germline lookup yields CDR1 SEHNR and CDR2 FQNEAQ (reference sequence). The CDR3 DNA sequence: TGTGCCAGCAGCCGCAGGGAGAGGGAGACCCAGTACTTC. This encodes CASSRRERETQYF.

The rearrangement uses TRBV6-5 and TRBJ2-2; 14 bases are a match to TRBD2. The V and J ends lost 1 base and 5 bases, in that order; junction bases with no gene match: 3. This CDR3 is 17 amino acids long. Germline V lookup: CDR1 MNHEY, CDR2 SVGAGI. The CDR3 bases are TGTGCCAGCAGTTACTTAGGGACTAGCGGGGGAACCGGGGAGCTGTTTTTT. It translates to CASSYLGTSGGTGELFF.

This chain links TRBV4-1 with TRBJ2-5, with TRBD1 matching 7 bases. This CDR3 spans 13 amino acids. J was trimmed by 5 bases and V by 3 bases; bases with no gene match: 3. Germline-derived CDR1 and CDR2 are MGHRA and YSYEKL. The CDR3 bases are TGCGCCAGCAGCCAGACAGGGATTGAGACCCAGTACTTC. It specifies CASSQTGIETQYF.

J is TRBJ1-4 and V is TRBV4-1; tentatively, D is TRBD1 (6 bases). The CDR3 consists of 15 residues. CDR1 is MGHRA and CDR2 is YSYEKL in the germline V gene. Trimming shortened V by 3 bases and J by 10 bases, and 18 bases separated the two germline ends. This CDR3 reads CASSHPEEGGGKLFF. The CDR3 DNA follows: TGCGCCAGCAGCCATCCCGAGGAGGGAGGGGGAAAACTGTTTTTT.

The chain couples TRBV20-1 to TRBJ2-1; D is uncertain. This CDR3 spans 15 amino acids. V was trimmed by 4 bases and J by 0 bases, leaving 13 bases between them. CDR1 is DFQATT and CDR2 is SNEGSKA in the germline V gene (reference sequence). The CDR3 DNA is TGCAGTGCTATCCTAGGGCCCAGCTCCTACAATGAGCAGTTCTTC. Residues: CSAILGPSSYNEQFF.

The chain couples TRBV4-1 to TRBJ2-7; D uncertain. The V end lost 0 bases, the J end lost 8 bases, and 17 bases lay between the germline ends. The CDR3 totals 15 residues. The germline V gene encodes CDR1 MGHRA and CDR2 YSYEKL. The CDR3 nucleotides are TGCGCCAGCAGCCAAGACCTGTTGGCTCCCCTCAAGCAGTACTTC. Translating it yields CASSQDLLAPLKQYF.

The gene calls are TRBV7-8 and TRBJ2-4; the D gene is possibly TRBD2 (6 bases). Germline values: CDR1 SGHVS, CDR2 FQNEAQ. The CDR3 runs to 16 residues. Trimming removed 5 bases at V and 1 base at J, with 15 bases between. The CDR3 is CASSPLDYLAKNIQYF. DNA for the CDR3: TGTGCCAGCAGCCCGCTGGACTATCTGGCCAAAAACATTCAGTACTTC. The whole variable domain, filled in from reference TRBV7-8 and TRBJ2-4, reads GAGVSQSPRYKVAKRGQDVALRCDPISGHVSLFWYQQALGQGPEFLTYFQNEAQLDKSGLPSDRFFAERPEGSVSTLKIQRTQQEDSAVYLCASSPLDYLAKNIQYFGAGTRLSVL.

This clonotype was detected a few times. The genes are TRBV29-1 and TRBJ2-6; D is undetermined. CDR1 and CDR2 (germline): SQVTM, ANQGSEA. The V and J ends lost 4 bases and 0 bases respectively, with 10 bases between them. This CDR3 is 15 amino acids long. This CDR3 reads CSVAGVSSGANVLTF. As DNA, the CDR3 is TGCAGCGTTGCCGGTGTTAGCTCTGGGGCCAACGTCCTGACTTTC.

Comment on this clonotype: The junction departs from germline at one end; a sequencing error may be responsible. This sequence joins TRBV4-1 and TRBJ2-7; a possible D gene is TRBD1 (8 bases). CDR3 length: 13 residues. Germline CDR1 and CDR2: MGHRA and YSYEKL. The CDR3 loop reads CASSKWTGREQCF. CDR3 in DNA: TGCGCCAGCAGCAAATGGACAGGGAGGGAGCAGTGCTTC.

The chain recombines TRBV13 with TRBJ2-3; TRBD2 matches 7 bases. V was clipped by 5 bases and J by 0 bases; unmatched bases: 8. CDR3 size: 16 residues. Germline V lookup: CDR1 PRHDT, CDR2 FYEKMQ (reference sequence). The CDR3 spells CASSQSGVHSTDTQYF. CDR3 DNA sequence: TGTGCCAGCAGCCAGAGCGGGGTCCACAGCACAGATACGCAGTATTTT.

This clonotype has only a few counts. V gene TRBV13 combines with J gene TRBJ2-5; TRBD2 agrees at 10 bases. Per the germline V gene, CDR1 is PRHDT and CDR2 is FYEKMQ (reference sequence). Trimming removed 4 bases from V and 5 bases from J; junction bases left unmatched: 13. This CDR3 comprises 17 residues. The CDR3 nucleotides read TGTGCCAGCAGCTCTAGCGGGGGACCGGGGTCTAGCGAGACCCAGTACTTC. Its translation: CASSSSGGPGSSETQYF.

This rearrangement joins TRBV18 to TRBJ2-3, with 8 bases identical to TRBD2. V was pared by 2 bases and J by 2 bases, with 9 bases of the junction left unmatched. CDR1 is KGHSH and CDR2 is LQKENI in the germline V gene. CDR3 length equals 17 residues. For the CDR3, the DNA is TGTGCCAGCTCACCAGTTGCACTAGCGGCCACCACAGATACGCAGTATTTT. It encodes CASSPVALAATTDTQYF.

This clonotype has just a few counts. This chain uses TRBV10-2 with TRBJ2-1; TRBD2 aligns across 7 bases. V was pared by 2 bases and J by 9 bases, with 13 bases of the junction left unmatched. Per germline, CDR1 WSHSY and CDR2 SAAADI. This CDR3 comprises 16 residues. Here the CDR3 DNA reads TGCGCCAGCAGTGAGCGTTTAGGGGAGGGTACTCTTGAGCAGTTCTTC. Its translation: CASSERLGEGTLEQFF.

The chain uses TRBV5-1 and TRBJ1-4; TRBD1 matches at 12 bases. CDR1 and CDR2 from the germline V gene are SGHRS and YFSETQ. The ends lost 3 bases at V and 3 bases at J; junction bases unmatched: 3. The CDR3 is 16 amino acids. The CDR3 loop is CASSWGTGGPNEKLFF. The CDR3 bases are TGCGCCAGCAGCTGGGGGACAGGGGGCCCTAATGAAAAACTGTTTTTT. The full variable domain, rest sourced from reference TRBV5-1 and TRBJ1-4, is KAGVTQTPRYLIKTRGQQVTLSCSPISGHRSVSWYQQTPGQGLQFLFEYFSETQRNKGNFPGRFSGRQFSNSRSEMNVSTLELGDSALYLCASSWGTGGPNEKLFFGSGTQLSVL.

This clonotype has more than one count but fewer than ten. The chain joins TRBV12-3 or TRBV12-4 to TRBJ1-4, with 7 bases matching TRBD1. This CDR3 is 13 amino acids long. Trimming took 3 bases from V and 6 from J; bases not matched to a gene: 1. The CDR3 spells CASSFGTDEKLFF. In DNA form, the CDR3 reads TGTGCCAGCAGTTTTGGGACAGATGAAAAACTGTTTTTT.

This clonotype was found a few times. The rearrangement joins TRBV5-1 to TRBJ1-1, with D tentatively TRBD1 (5 bases). Germline CDR1 is SGHRS and CDR2 is YFSETQ. The CDR3 has 14 residues. V was shortened by 0 bases and J by 4 bases, with 10 bases between the two germline ends. Here the CDR3 reads CASSLGWGSTEAFF. In DNA, the CDR3 is TGCGCCAGCAGCTTGGGTTGGGGGAGCACTGAAGCTTTCTTT.

V gene TRBV10-3 combines with J gene TRBJ1-1; a weak D match, TRBD1 (5 bases). V lost 3 bases, J lost 3 bases, and 8 bases lay in between. CDR1 is ENHRY and CDR2 is SYGVKD in the germline V gene. There are 13 residues in the CDR3. DNA for the CDR3: TGTGCCATCAGTGACTCAGGGTACACTGAAGCTTTCTTT. Translation gives CAISDSGYTEAFF.

There are many counts of this clonotype. CDR3 nucleotides: TGTGCCAGCAGCTTTTCCAGGAACACTGAAGCTTTCTTT. Translating gives CASSFSRNTEAFF. The chain carries TRBV12-3 or TRBV12-4 and TRBJ1-1; D is undetermined. Trimming stripped 6 bases from V and 1 base from J, with 9 bases between. The CDR3 contains 13 residues.

This CDR3 reads CATAGISYNEQFF. The DNA of the CDR3 is TGTGCCACCGCCGGGATCTCCTACAATGAGCAGTTCTTC. The chain uses TRBV12-3 or TRBV12-4 and TRBJ2-5; possible D gene TRBD2, 5 bases. The closer fit of TRBJ2-1 to the DNA end suggests the J call may be wrong. The CDR3 contains 13 residues.